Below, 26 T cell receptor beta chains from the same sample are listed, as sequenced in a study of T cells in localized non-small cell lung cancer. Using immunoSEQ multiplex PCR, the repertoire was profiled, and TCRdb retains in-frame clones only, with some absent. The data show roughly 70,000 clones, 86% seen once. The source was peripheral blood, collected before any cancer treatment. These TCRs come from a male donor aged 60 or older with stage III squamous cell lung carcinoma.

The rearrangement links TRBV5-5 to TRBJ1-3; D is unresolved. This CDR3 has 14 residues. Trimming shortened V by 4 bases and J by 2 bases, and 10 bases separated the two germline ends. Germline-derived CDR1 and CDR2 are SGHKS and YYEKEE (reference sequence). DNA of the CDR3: TGTGCCAGCAGCCGCCAGAGCCCTGGAAACACCATATATTTT. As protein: CASSRQSPGNTIYF.

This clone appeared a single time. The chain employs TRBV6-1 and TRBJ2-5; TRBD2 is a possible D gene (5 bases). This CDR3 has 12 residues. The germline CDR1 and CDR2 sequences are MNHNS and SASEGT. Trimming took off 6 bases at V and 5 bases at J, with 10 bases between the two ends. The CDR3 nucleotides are TGTGCCAGCAGAGTCCCGGGGGAGACCCAGTACTTC. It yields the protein CASRVPGETQYF.

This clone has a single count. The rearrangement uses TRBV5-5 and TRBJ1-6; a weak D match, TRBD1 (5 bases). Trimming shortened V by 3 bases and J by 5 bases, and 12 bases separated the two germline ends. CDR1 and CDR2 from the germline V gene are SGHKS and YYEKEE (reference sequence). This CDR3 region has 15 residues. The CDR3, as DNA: TGTGCCAGCAGCTCCGAGGGGACGGATAATTCACCCCTCCACTTT. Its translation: CASSSEGTDNSPLHF.

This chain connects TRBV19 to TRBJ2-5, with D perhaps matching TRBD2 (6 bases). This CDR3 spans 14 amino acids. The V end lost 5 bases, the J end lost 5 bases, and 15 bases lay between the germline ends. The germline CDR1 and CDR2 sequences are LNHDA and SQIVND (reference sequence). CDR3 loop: CASSWDSNGETQYF. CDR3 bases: TGTGCCAGTAGTTGGGACTCAAACGGGGAGACCCAGTACTTC.

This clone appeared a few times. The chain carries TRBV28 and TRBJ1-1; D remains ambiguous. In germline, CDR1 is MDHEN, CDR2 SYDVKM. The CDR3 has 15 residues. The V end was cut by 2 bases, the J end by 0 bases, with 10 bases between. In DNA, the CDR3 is TGTGCCAGCAGTTTAATGGGCATAATGAACACTGAAGCTTTCTTT. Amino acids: CASSLMGIMNTEAFF.

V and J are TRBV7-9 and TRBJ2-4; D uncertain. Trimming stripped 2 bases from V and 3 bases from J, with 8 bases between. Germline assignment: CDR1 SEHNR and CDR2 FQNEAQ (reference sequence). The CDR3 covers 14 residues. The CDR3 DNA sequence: TGTGCCAGCAGCTTAAACACGCACAAAAACATTCAGTACTTC. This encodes CASSLNTHKNIQYF.

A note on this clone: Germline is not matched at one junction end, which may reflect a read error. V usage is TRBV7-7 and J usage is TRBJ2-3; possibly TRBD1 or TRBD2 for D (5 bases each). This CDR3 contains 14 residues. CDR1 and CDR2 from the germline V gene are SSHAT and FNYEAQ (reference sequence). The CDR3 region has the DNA TGTGCTAGCAGCCCAGGGACGGACACAGATACGCAGTATTTT. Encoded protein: CASSPGTDTDTQYF.

CDR3 region: CASSFRSVRKQGVGNQPQHF. As DNA, the CDR3 is TGTGCCAGCAGTTTCCGCTCTGTACGAAAACAGGGAGTTGGCAATCAGCCCCAGCATTTT. This chain connects TRBV28 to TRBJ1-5; a weak D match, TRBD1 (6 bases). The ends were cut back, 3 bases at V and 2 bases at J, with 26 bases in the middle. The V gene's germline CDR1 is MDHEN and CDR2 SYDVKM. This CDR3 comprises 20 residues.

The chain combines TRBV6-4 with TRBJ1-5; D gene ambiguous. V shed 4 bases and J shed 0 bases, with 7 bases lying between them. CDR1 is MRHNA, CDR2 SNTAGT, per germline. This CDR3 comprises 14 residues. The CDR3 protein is CASSAEYSNQPQHF. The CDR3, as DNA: TGTGCCAGCAGTGCGGAGTATAGCAATCAGCCCCAGCATTTT.

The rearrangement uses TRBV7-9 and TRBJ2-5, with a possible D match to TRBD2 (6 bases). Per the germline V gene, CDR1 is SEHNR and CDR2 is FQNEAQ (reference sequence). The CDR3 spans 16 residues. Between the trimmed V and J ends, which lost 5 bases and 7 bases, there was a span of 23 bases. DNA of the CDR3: TGTGCCAGCAGCACGACCGGGACTGCCGACCTGGGGACCCAGTACTTC. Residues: CASSTTGTADLGTQYF.

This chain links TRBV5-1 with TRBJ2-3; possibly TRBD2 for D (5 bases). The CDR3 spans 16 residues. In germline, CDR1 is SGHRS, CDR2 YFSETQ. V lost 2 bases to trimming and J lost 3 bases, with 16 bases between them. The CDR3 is CASSLGLGGLTDTQYF. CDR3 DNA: TGCGCCAGCAGCTTAGGCCTGGGCGGGTTAACAGATACGCAGTATTTT.

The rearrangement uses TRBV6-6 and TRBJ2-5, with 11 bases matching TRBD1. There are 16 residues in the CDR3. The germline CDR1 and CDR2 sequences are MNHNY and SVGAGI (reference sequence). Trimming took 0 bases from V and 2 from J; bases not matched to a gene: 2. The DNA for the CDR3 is TGTGCCAGCAGTTACTCAGGACAGGGGGCTCAAGAGACCCAGTACTTC. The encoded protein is CASSYSGQGAQETQYF.

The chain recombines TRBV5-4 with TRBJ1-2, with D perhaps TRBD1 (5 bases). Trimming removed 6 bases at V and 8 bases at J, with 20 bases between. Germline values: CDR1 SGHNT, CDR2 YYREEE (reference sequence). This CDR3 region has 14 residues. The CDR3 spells CASTAADWTSGYTF. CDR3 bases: TGTGCCAGCACCGCAGCGGACTGGACATCAGGCTACACCTTC.

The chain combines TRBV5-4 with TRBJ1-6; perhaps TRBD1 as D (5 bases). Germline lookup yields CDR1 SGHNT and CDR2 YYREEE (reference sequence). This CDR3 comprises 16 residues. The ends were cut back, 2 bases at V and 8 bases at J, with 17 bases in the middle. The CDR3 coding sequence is TGTGCCAGCAGCTTCGTTGGGACCATGGGGGATTCACCCCTCCACTTT. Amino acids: CASSFVGTMGDSPLHF.

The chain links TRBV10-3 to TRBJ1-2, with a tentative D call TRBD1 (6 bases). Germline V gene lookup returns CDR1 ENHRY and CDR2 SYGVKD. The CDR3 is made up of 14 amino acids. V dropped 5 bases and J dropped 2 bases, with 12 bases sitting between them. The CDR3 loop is CAISRDIDNYGYTF. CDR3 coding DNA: TGTGCCATCAGTAGGGACATCGACAACTATGGCTACACCTTC.

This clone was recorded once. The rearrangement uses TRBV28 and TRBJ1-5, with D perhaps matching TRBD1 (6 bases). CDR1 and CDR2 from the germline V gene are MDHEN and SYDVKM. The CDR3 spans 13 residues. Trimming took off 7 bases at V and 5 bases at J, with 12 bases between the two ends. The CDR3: CASTGDRYQPQHF. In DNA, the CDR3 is TGTGCCAGCACAGGGGATAGGTATCAGCCCCAGCATTTT.

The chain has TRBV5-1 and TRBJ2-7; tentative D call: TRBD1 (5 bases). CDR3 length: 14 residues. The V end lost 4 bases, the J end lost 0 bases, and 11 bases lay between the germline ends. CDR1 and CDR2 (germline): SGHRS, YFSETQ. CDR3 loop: CASSKTASSYEQYF. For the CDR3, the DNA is TGCGCCAGCAGCAAGACAGCTAGCTCCTACGAGCAGTACTTC.

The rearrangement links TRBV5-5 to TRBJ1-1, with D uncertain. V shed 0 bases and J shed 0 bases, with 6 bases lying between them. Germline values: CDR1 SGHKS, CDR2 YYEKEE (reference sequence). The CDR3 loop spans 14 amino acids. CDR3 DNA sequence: TGTGCCAGCAGCTTGGTAGGTTTGAACACTGAAGCTTTCTTT. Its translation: CASSLVGLNTEAFF.

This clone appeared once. CDR3 protein: CASSRDRQLYF. The DNA for the CDR3 is TGTGCCAGCAGCCGGGACAGGCAGTTGTACTTC. This sequence joins TRBV5-4 and TRBJ2-7, with 8 bases fitting TRBD1. Germline V gene data show CDR1 as SGHNT and CDR2 as YYREEE (reference sequence). This CDR3 comprises 11 residues. V trimming: 4 bases; J trimming: 12 bases; junction bases outside the gene matches: 6.

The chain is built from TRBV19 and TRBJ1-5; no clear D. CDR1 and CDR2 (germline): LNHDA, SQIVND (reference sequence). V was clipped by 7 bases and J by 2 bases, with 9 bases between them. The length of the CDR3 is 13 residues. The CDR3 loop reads CASNPGRNQPQHF. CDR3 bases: TGTGCCAGTAACCCCGGGCGCAATCAGCCCCAGCATTTT.

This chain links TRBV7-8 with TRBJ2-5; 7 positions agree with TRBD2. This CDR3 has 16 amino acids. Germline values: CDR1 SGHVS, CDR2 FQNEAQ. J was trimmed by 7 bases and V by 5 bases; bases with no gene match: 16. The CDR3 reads CASSGRTSLRVGTQYF. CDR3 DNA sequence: TGTGCCAGCAGCGGGCGGACTAGTTTGAGGGTGGGGACCCAGTACTTC.

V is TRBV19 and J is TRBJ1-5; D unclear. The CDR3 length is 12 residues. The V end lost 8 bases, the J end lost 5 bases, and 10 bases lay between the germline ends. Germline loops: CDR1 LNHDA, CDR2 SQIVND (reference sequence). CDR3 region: CASRSSDQPQHF. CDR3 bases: TGTGCCAGTCGATCTTCCGATCAGCCCCAGCATTTT.

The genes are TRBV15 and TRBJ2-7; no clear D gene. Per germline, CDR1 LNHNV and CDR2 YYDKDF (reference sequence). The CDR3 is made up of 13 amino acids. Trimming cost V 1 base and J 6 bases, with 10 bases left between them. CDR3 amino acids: CATSRVPASEQYF. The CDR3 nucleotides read TGTGCCACCAGCAGAGTGCCAGCCTCCGAGCAGTACTTC. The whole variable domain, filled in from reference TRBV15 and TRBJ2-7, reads DAMVIQNPRYQVTQFGKPVTLSCSQTLNHNVMYWYQQKSSQAPKLLFHYYDKDFNNEADTPDNFQSRRPNTSFCFLDIRSPGLGDTAMYLCATSRVPASEQYFGPGTRLTVT.

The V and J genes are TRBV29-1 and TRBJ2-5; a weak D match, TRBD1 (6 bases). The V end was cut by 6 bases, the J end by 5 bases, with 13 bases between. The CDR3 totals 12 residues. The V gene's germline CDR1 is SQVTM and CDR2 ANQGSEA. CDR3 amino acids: CSVEQGTETQYF. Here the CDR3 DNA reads TGCAGCGTGGAACAGGGAACCGAGACCCAGTACTTC.

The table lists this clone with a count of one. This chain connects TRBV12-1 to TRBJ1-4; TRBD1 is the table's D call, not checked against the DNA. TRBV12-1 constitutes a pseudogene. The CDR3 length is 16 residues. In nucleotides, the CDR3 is TGTGCCAGCAGCTTAAAGACCGGGACAGATAATGAAAAACTGTTTTTT. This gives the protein CASSLKTGTDNEKLFF.

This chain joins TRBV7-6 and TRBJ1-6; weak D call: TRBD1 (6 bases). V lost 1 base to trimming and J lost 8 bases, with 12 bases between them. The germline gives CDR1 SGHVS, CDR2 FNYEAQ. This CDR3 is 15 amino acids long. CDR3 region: CASSLDGRGDSPLHF. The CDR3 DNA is TGTGCCAGCAGCTTAGATGGAAGGGGGGATTCACCCCTCCACTTT.